Each of the 32 T cell receptor beta chains below was sequenced from the same sample in a study of T cell changes during pregnancy in multiple sclerosis. The assay was immunoSEQ multiplex PCR, and TCRdb's table has in-frame clones only and misses some. The sample gives 65,000 to 70,000 clones, about 91% of which show up once; about 2.1% is in the top ten. The starting material was peripheral blood, obtained in the first trimester of pregnancy. The receptors come from a female donor with multiple sclerosis, enrolled in a pregnancy study.

V is TRBV7-6 and J is TRBJ2-5, with a tentative D call TRBD1 (6 bases). Germline V gene data show CDR1 as SGHVS and CDR2 as FNYEAQ. The CDR3 totals 17 residues. V was clipped by 4 bases and J by 5 bases, with 23 bases between them. CDR3 amino acids: CASSWKRQVLGVETQYF. Here the CDR3 DNA reads TGTGCCAGCAGCTGGAAGAGACAGGTCCTGGGGGTGGAGACCCAGTACTTC.

The CDR3 here is CASSHPGQGDSLRNYNEQFF. CDR3 nucleotides: TGCGCCAGCAGCCACCCCGGACAGGGGGACTCACTCAGAAACTACAATGAGCAGTTCTTC. The chain couples TRBV4-1 to TRBJ2-1, with 10 bases that match TRBD1. Germline V CDR1 and CDR2: MGHRA, YSYEKL. This CDR3 is built from 20 residues. V lost 3 bases and J lost 3; bases outside the gene matches: 17.

The chain combines TRBV7-3 with TRBJ2-1; TRBD2 agrees at 9 bases. V trimming: 0 bases; J trimming: 3 bases; junction bases outside the gene matches: 0. This CDR3 has 15 amino acids. CDR1 and CDR2 (germline): SGHTA, FQGTGA. The CDR3 nucleotides are TGTGCCAGCAGCTTAACAGCGGGGGGCTACAATGAGCAGTTCTTC. Its protein is CASSLTAGGYNEQFF.

A few counts support this clone. The genes are TRBV19 and TRBJ1-5; a weak D match, TRBD1 (6 bases). This CDR3 spans 13 amino acids. Germline V gene lookup returns CDR1 LNHDA and CDR2 SQIVND (reference sequence). V gave up 4 bases and J gave up 7 bases, with 11 bases separating them. Here the CDR3 DNA reads TGTGCCAGTAGTAGTTTACAGGGCCAGCCCCAGCATTTT. Translation: CASSSLQGQPQHF.

A single count supports this clone. The chain is built from TRBV7-2 and TRBJ2-7; tentatively, D is TRBD2 (6 bases). From germline, CDR1 is SGHTA and CDR2 FQGNSA. This CDR3 spans 12 amino acids. V was clipped by 5 bases and J by 4 bases, with 9 bases between them. The CDR3 is CASSPTSYEQYF. DNA of the CDR3: TGTGCCAGCAGCCCGACTAGTTACGAGCAGTACTTC.

The rearrangement uses TRBV6-1 and TRBJ1-4, with D possibly being TRBD1 (6 bases). Trimming left V 3 bases short and J 7 bases short, with 12 bases between. Germline V CDR1 and CDR2: MNHNS, SASEGT. This CDR3 has 14 residues. The chain's CDR3 is CASSEWQGPEKLFF. In DNA, the CDR3 is TGTGCCAGCAGTGAGTGGCAGGGGCCTGAAAAACTGTTTTTT.

This chain joins TRBV15 and TRBJ1-6, with D hard to call. This CDR3 has 13 amino acids. Germline assignment: CDR1 LNHNV and CDR2 YYDKDF (reference sequence). V was trimmed by 8 bases and J by 10 bases, leaving 15 bases between them. The CDR3 coding sequence is TGTGCCACCGGATACAAGGAGCGGTCACCCCTCCACTTT. Its translation is CATGYKERSPLHF.

The V call is TRBV14, the J call TRBJ1-4; D unresolved. The V end lost 4 bases, the J end lost 7 bases, and 16 bases lay between the germline ends. There are 15 residues in the CDR3. Per the germline V gene, CDR1 is SGHDN and CDR2 is FVKESK. CDR3 DNA sequence: TGTGCCAGCAGCCCTCCGGGGAGAAGGAGTGAAAAACTGTTTTTT. It encodes CASSPPGRRSEKLFF.

This clone was detected only a few times. The rearrangement uses TRBV2 and TRBJ2-7; D might be TRBD2 (5 bases). Germline values: CDR1 SNHLY, CDR2 FYNNEI. Trimming took 1 base from V and 2 from J, leaving 9 bases between them. The CDR3 runs 14 residues. The CDR3 region is CASSEGRTAYEQYF. CDR3 nucleotide sequence: TGTGCCAGCAGTGAAGGGCGGACTGCCTACGAGCAGTACTTC.

The chain has TRBV19 and TRBJ2-5; perhaps TRBD1 as D (5 bases). The CDR3 sequence is 13 residues long. Per germline, CDR1 LNHDA and CDR2 SQIVND (reference sequence). The V end was cut by 5 bases, the J end by 5 bases, with 12 bases between. The CDR3 reads CASSVVAGETQYF. CDR3 DNA sequence: TGTGCCAGTAGTGTGGTGGCAGGGGAGACCCAGTACTTC.

The chain employs TRBV5-1 and TRBJ2-7, with D perhaps matching TRBD2 (6 bases). The CDR3 contains 16 residues. Germline V CDR1 and CDR2: SGHRS, YFSETQ. V was trimmed by 4 bases and J by 0 bases, leaving 17 bases between them. The CDR3 sequence: CASSARAGTSSYEQYF. In DNA form, the CDR3 reads TGCGCCAGCAGCGCACGAGCCGGGACTTCCTCCTACGAGCAGTACTTC.

The chain carries TRBV30 and TRBJ2-7; 10 bases align to TRBD1. The CDR3 spans 15 residues. CDR1 GTSNPN and CDR2 SVGIG come from the germline V gene (reference sequence). V was pared by 2 bases and J by 9 bases, with 13 bases of the junction left unmatched. CDR3: CAWSQGDRGKGRQYF. As DNA, the CDR3 is TGTGCCTGGAGTCAAGGGGACAGGGGTAAAGGAAGGCAGTACTTC.

The chain employs TRBV27 and TRBJ1-4, with D maybe TRBD1 (6 bases). This CDR3 contains 13 residues. Germline V lookup: CDR1 MNHEY, CDR2 SMNVEV (reference sequence). The V end lost 3 bases, the J end lost 7 bases, and 9 bases lay between the germline ends. As DNA, the CDR3 is TGTGCCAGCAGTTTTCAGGGGTCTGAAAAACTGTTTTTT. Amino acid sequence: CASSFQGSEKLFF.

The genes are TRBV5-1 and TRBJ2-1, with TRBD2 as a possible D gene (6 bases). Germline V gene lookup returns CDR1 SGHRS and CDR2 YFSETQ. The length of the CDR3 is 14 residues. Trimming shortened V by 4 bases and J by 8 bases, and 16 bases separated the two germline ends. The CDR3 nucleotides are TGCGCCAGCAGCCCGGGACTTCGACGCGATGAGCAGTTCTTC. Amino acid sequence: CASSPGLRRDEQFF.

This chain links TRBV6-1 with TRBJ2-4; possible D gene TRBD2, 6 bases. The ends were cut back, 11 bases at V and 5 bases at J, with 16 bases in the middle. The germline CDR1 and CDR2 sequences are MNHNS and SASEGT. This CDR3 region has 13 residues. CDR3 residues: CASRRDPENIQYF. The CDR3 region has the DNA TGTGCCTCAAGGCGGGATCCCGAAAACATTCAGTACTTC.

The gene calls are TRBV27 and TRBJ1-2; perhaps TRBD1 as D (6 bases). The germline CDR1 and CDR2 sequences are MNHEY and SMNVEV (reference sequence). The CDR3 spans 14 residues. V shed 0 bases and J shed 5 bases, with 10 bases lying between them. The CDR3 loop reads CASSLSNREYGYTF. The CDR3 bases are TGTGCCAGCAGTTTATCGAACAGGGAGTATGGCTACACCTTC.

The V gene is TRBV19, the J gene TRBJ2-7; tentative D call: TRBD1 (5 bases). Trimming shortened V by 4 bases and J by 2 bases, and 12 bases separated the two germline ends. This CDR3 is built from 14 residues. Germline V lookup: CDR1 LNHDA, CDR2 SQIVND (reference sequence). CDR3 bases: TGTGCCAGTAGTACTCAGGGTAACACCTACGAGCAGTACTTC. This translates into CASSTQGNTYEQYF.

The genes are TRBV19 and TRBJ2-5; D might be TRBD1 (5 bases). V was pared by 6 bases and J by 5 bases, with 19 bases between. The CDR3 runs 15 residues. The germline gives CDR1 LNHDA, CDR2 SQIVND (reference sequence). The CDR3 is CASSNPAIGAETQYF. In DNA, the CDR3 is TGTGCCAGTAGCAACCCCGCAATTGGGGCGGAGACCCAGTACTTC.

V usage is TRBV4-1 and J usage is TRBJ1-5; maybe TRBD1 (5 bases). Deletions cut 0 bases from V and 5 bases from J, with 17 bases between. This CDR3 is built from 17 residues. Looked up from germline, CDR1 is MGHRA and CDR2 is YSYEKL. The CDR3 region is CASSQDLGVGLYQPQHF. In DNA form, the CDR3 reads TGCGCCAGCAGCCAAGATCTAGGGGTGGGGTTATATCAGCCCCAGCATTTT.

V gene TRBV6-1 combines with J gene TRBJ2-7; perhaps TRBD1 as D (5 bases). The CDR3 runs to 13 residues. The germline V gene encodes CDR1 MNHNS and CDR2 SASEGT. The V and J ends lost 8 bases and 2 bases respectively, with 13 bases between them. This CDR3 is CASGFLRAYEQYF. DNA for the CDR3: TGTGCCAGCGGTTTTCTCAGGGCCTACGAGCAGTACTTC.

The rearrangement uses TRBV28 and TRBJ2-2, with D possibly TRBD1 on 6 matching bases. Germline values: CDR1 MDHEN, CDR2 SYDVKM. The CDR3 has 14 amino acids. Trimming took 6 bases from V and 1 from J, leaving 9 bases between them. Written as DNA, the CDR3 is TGTGCCAGCAGCCTGACAGGGAACACCGGGGAGCTGTTTTTT. Amino acid sequence: CASSLTGNTGELFF.

The chain joins TRBV21-1 to TRBJ1-5; the table's TRBD1 call for D was not verified on the DNA. TRBV21-1 is reported as a pseudogene. The CDR3 is 14 residues long. The CDR3 region is CASHPDRDNQPQHF. The CDR3 DNA is TGTGCCAGCCACCCGGACAGGGACAATCAGCCCCAGCATTTT.

The chain combines TRBV5-4 with TRBJ2-1, with a weak D call TRBD1 (5 bases). The CDR3 contains 15 residues. Trimming left V 1 base short and J 0 bases short, with 8 bases between. Looked up from germline, CDR1 is SGHNT and CDR2 is YYREEE (reference sequence). The DNA for the CDR3 is TGTGCCAGCAGCTTGTGGACACACTCCTACAATGAGCAGTTCTTC. Its translation is CASSLWTHSYNEQFF. Full variable domain (remainder filled in from reference TRBV5-4 and TRBJ2-1): ETGVTQSPTHLIKTRGQQVTLRCSSQSGHNTVSWYQQALGQGPQFIFQYYREEENGRGNFPPRFSGLQFPNYSSELNVNALELDDSALYLCASSLWTHSYNEQFFGPGTRLTVL.

The genes are TRBV5-1 and TRBJ1-4; D is unresolved. The CDR3 loop spans 13 amino acids. Trimming removed 2 bases at V and 2 bases at J, with 4 bases between. Germline loops: CDR1 SGHRS, CDR2 YFSETQ. CDR3 sequence (DNA): TGCGCCAGCAGCTTCCTGACTAATGAAAAACTGTTTTTT. It codes for CASSFLTNEKLFF.

J is TRBJ2-4 and V is TRBV5-4; weak D call: TRBD1 (6 bases). The CDR3 consists of 15 residues. With 4 bases removed from V and 0 bases from J, the gap between germline ends came to 11 bases. The germline CDR1 and CDR2 sequences are SGHNT and YYREEE (reference sequence). The CDR3 loop is CASSLKGVAKNIQYF. The CDR3 DNA reads as TGTGCCAGCAGCCTCAAGGGGGTAGCCAAAAACATTCAGTACTTC.

This clone was detected only once. V is TRBV9 and J is TRBJ2-7; 8 positions match TRBD2. The CDR3 totals 16 residues. The junction had 13 bases not matched to a gene; V was cut back by 2 bases and J by 6 bases. Germline CDR1 and CDR2: SGDLS and YYNGEE. This CDR3 reads CASSVRGGLVVGEQYF. The CDR3 DNA reads as TGTGCCAGCAGCGTCAGAGGGGGACTAGTGGTCGGCGAGCAGTACTTC.

CDR3 sequence (DNA): TGTGCCATCAGTGGGGCAGGGACCTACGAGCAGTACTTC. Translated, it gives CAISGAGTYEQYF. The chain recombines TRBV10-3 with TRBJ2-7; a possible D gene is TRBD1 (5 bases). Germline CDR1 reads ENHRY; CDR2 reads SYGVKD. This CDR3 is 13 amino acids long. The germline V and J ends were trimmed by 4 bases and 2 bases, with 9 bases remaining between them.

The CDR3 DNA follows: TGTGCCAGCACCCGTAGCGGGGGGGCAGGTGAGCAGTTCTTC. Its protein is CASTRSGGAGEQFF. This chain joins TRBV9 and TRBJ2-1; 11 bases agree with TRBD2. Germline assignment: CDR1 SGDLS and CDR2 YYNGEE. CDR3 length equals 14 residues. The junction had 8 bases not matched to a gene; V was cut back by 6 bases and J by 9 bases.

The chain links TRBV19 to TRBJ1-1; D is possibly TRBD1 (6 bases). V was clipped by 5 bases and J by 1 base, with 11 bases between them. The germline V gene has CDR1 LNHDA and CDR2 SQIVND (reference sequence). CDR3 length: 14 residues. The CDR3 region is CASSRDTTNTEAFF. The CDR3 region has the DNA TGTGCCAGTAGTCGGGACACCACGAACACTGAAGCTTTCTTT. Full variable domain (outside the CDR3, taken from reference TRBV19 and TRBJ1-1): DGGITQSPKYLFRKEGQNVTLSCEQNLNHDAMYWYRQDPGQGLRLIYYSQIVNDFQKGDIAEGYSVSREKKESFPLTVTSAQKNPTAFYLCASSRDTTNTEAFFGQGTRLTVV.

The chain combines TRBV6-1 with TRBJ2-3, with D possibly TRBD1 on 6 matching bases. Per the germline V gene, CDR1 is MNHNS and CDR2 is SASEGT. Trimming took off 6 bases at V and 0 bases at J, with 10 bases between the two ends. This CDR3 region has 14 residues. CDR3 in amino acids: CASRRGGSTDTQYF. The CDR3 DNA is TGTGCCAGCAGGAGAGGGGGAAGCACAGATACGCAGTATTTT.

This chain links TRBV20-1 with TRBJ1-1; D not resolved. Germline-derived CDR1 and CDR2 are DFQATT and SNEGSKA (reference sequence). CDR3 length: 11 amino acids. With 2 bases removed from V and 6 bases from J, the gap between germline ends came to 7 bases. In DNA form, the CDR3 reads TGCAGTGCTAGACAGGCTTCTGAAGCTTTCTTT. This encodes CSARQASEAFF.

The CDR3 DNA is TGCGCCAGCAGCTTGGCCATCCCCAGCTCCTACAATGAGCAGTTCTTC. It yields the protein CASSLAIPSSYNEQFF. The chain joins TRBV5-1 to TRBJ2-1; D remains unclear. With 0 bases removed from V and 0 bases from J, the gap between germline ends came to 10 bases. The V gene's germline CDR1 is SGHRS and CDR2 YFSETQ. This CDR3 spans 16 amino acids.